A single sample is the source of the 3 T cell receptor beta chains below, sequenced in a study of CD8 T cells in Susac syndrome. Random-hexamer reverse transcription was applied to roughly 0.5 to 1 ug RNA. TCRdb analysed the immunoSEQ multiplex PCR reads with MiXCR anew, one entry per CDR3 protein. The table lists more than 100,000 distinct CDR3 sequences, over 75% of them singletons. Sequencing used CD8+ T cells from PBMCs. All receptors derive from a human donor with multiple sclerosis.

The V call is TRBV6-2 or TRBV6-3, the J call TRBJ2-7, with D uncertain. The CDR3 consists of 13 residues. Per the germline V gene, CDR1 is MNHEY and CDR2 is SVGEGT. Trimming left V 4 bases short and J 5 bases short, with 12 bases between. CDR3 DNA: TGTGCCAGCAGTTTAGACTCCCTGAACGAGCAGTACGTC. This translates into CASSLDSLNEQYV.

The chain carries TRBV6-6 and TRBJ1-5; no definite D call. V lost 5 bases and J 0 bases, leaving 11 bases between the germline ends. Germline V CDR1 and CDR2: MNHNY, SVGAGI (reference sequence). The CDR3 is 15 amino acids. CDR3: CASSRLDGSNQPQHF. For the CDR3, the DNA is TGTGCCAGCAGTAGATTGGACGGTAGCAATCAGCCCCAGCATTTT.

V usage is TRBV9 and J usage is TRBJ2-3; 9 bases match TRBD2. V dropped 3 bases and J dropped 2; count of bases not matched to a gene: 4. Germline CDR1 and CDR2: SGDLS and YYNGEE. This CDR3 contains 15 residues. The CDR3 is CASSATSGYTDTQYF. As DNA, the CDR3 is TGTGCCAGCAGCGCGACTAGCGGATACACAGATACGCAGTATTTT.